The present TCR beta chain was sequenced within a study of regulatory T cells in long-lasting Graves disease. Study as a whole: Antithyroid drugs had been taken under 3 months by newly diagnosed Graves' patients.

Ten or more counts support this clonotype. The antigen remains undetermined. HTBI primers from iRepertoire and Arm-PCR of CDR3 regions yielded the TCR beta libraries. Authors' methods: From all samples, identification returned 14 TRBJ and 60 or so TRBV segments. TCRdb re-called the multiplex PCR reads with MiXCR, one entry per CDR3 protein. The V and J calls here are based on TCRdb, not the publication. The sample holds approximately 310,000 distinct CDR3 sequences, 15% to 20% seen once. The time point here: newly diagnosed GD, antithyroid drugs for less than 3 months. From PBMCs, RNA was extracted and then used to make the TCR library. Xi'an, China, was home to the endocrinology department that provided patients. Study conclusions and caveats: Reduced TCR diversity was observed in persistent Graves' patients versus newly diagnosed patients.

Germline V gives CDR1 SGHAT, CDR2 FQNNGV. This CDR3 comprises 13 residues. V lost 5 bases and J lost 4; bases outside the gene matches: 3. The sequenced sample was peripheral blood mononuclear cells (PBMCs), obtained at new diagnosis, from a patient treated with antithyroid drugs. This receptor was taken from a female donor with Graves disease. The chain employs TRBV11-2 and TRBJ2-7, with TRBD2 identical over 9 bases. The CDR3 region is CASSPSGVYEQYF. The CDR3 bases are TGTGCCAGCAGCCCTAGCGGGGTGTACGAGCAGTACTTC.